The 25 T cell receptor beta chains below come from one sample, sequenced in a study of blood T cell repertoires in COVID-19. Repertoires were generated with immunoSEQ multiplex PCR, while TCRdb's copy carries only in-frame clones and drops some. The sample records roughly 150,000 clones, 65% to 90% being singletons. Specimen: peripheral blood. Receptor source: a woman between 50 and 59 years old in a cohort sampled during active or convalescent COVID-19.

This clone was detected once. The rearrangement links TRBV9 to TRBJ2-1, with 11 bases that match TRBD2. Germline V gene lookup returns CDR1 SGDLS and CDR2 YYNGEE. This CDR3 is built from 18 residues. After removal of 4 bases from V and 7 bases from J, the junction contained 16 bases not matched to a gene. The CDR3: CASSTEISGGARLNEQFF. The CDR3 DNA sequence: TGTGCCAGCAGCACCGAGATTAGCGGGGGGGCACGTCTGAATGAGCAGTTCTTC.

The chain carries TRBV5-4 and TRBJ2-5; the D is unclear. Trimming took off 0 bases at V and 7 bases at J, with 13 bases between the two ends. Germline-derived CDR1 and CDR2 are SGHNT and YYREEE (reference sequence). The CDR3 contains 14 residues. As DNA, the CDR3 is TGTGCCAGCAGCTTGGTCGGGTCCATCGCGACCCAGTACTTC. Translated, it gives CASSLVGSIATQYF.

This clone was detected a few times. The J gene is TRBJ1-5, the V gene TRBV27; 7 bases fit TRBD1. Germline lookup yields CDR1 MNHEY and CDR2 SMNVEV (reference sequence). This CDR3 comprises 17 residues. Trimming at V came to 2 bases and at J to 5 bases, leaving 12 bases not matched to a gene. The chain's CDR3 is CASSLQRGQGGDQPQHF. The CDR3 DNA follows: TGTGCCAGCAGTTTACAGAGGGGGCAGGGCGGCGATCAGCCCCAGCATTTT.

The CDR3 coding sequence is TGCAGCGTTGGCTCCGGACAGGGGAGGATTCTGTTTCATTATGGCTACACCTTC. It encodes CSVGSGQGRILFHYGYTF. The rearrangement uses TRBV29-1 and TRBJ1-2; 9 positions match TRBD1. V was pared by 4 bases and J by 5 bases, with 20 bases of the junction left unmatched. CDR3 length: 18 residues. The germline gives CDR1 SQVTM, CDR2 ANQGSEA.

The J gene is TRBJ1-2, the V gene TRBV2, with D possibly matching TRBD1 (5 bases). This CDR3 comprises 13 residues. The germline gives CDR1 SNHLY, CDR2 FYNNEI. The ends were cut back, 9 bases at V and 7 bases at J, with 18 bases in the middle. For the CDR3, the DNA is TGTGCCAGGAACATAAGAACAGGAGCTGGCTACACCTTC. Protein sequence: CARNIRTGAGYTF.

This clone appeared once. The rearrangement links TRBV6-6 to TRBJ1-2, with unresolved D. CDR3 size: 12 residues. Deletions cut 5 bases from V and 4 bases from J, with 8 bases between. The germline CDR1 and CDR2 sequences are MNHNY and SVGAGI (reference sequence). The CDR3 loop reads CASSPTSYGYTF. The DNA of the CDR3 is TGTGCCAGCAGTCCGACTAGCTATGGCTACACCTTC.

The J gene is TRBJ1-1, the V gene TRBV6-2 or TRBV6-3; D uncertain. Germline loops: CDR1 MNHEY, CDR2 SVGEGT. This CDR3 has 14 residues. V was trimmed by 2 bases and J by 6 bases, leaving 13 bases between them. The CDR3 is CASSYVGKVSEAFF. The CDR3 DNA sequence: TGTGCCAGCAGTTACGTCGGGAAGGTATCTGAAGCTTTCTTT.

The chain joins TRBV4-3 to TRBJ2-1; 11 bases fit TRBD1. This CDR3 comprises 17 residues. The germline gives CDR1 LGHNA, CDR2 YSLEER. V dropped 0 bases and J dropped 4; count of bases not matched to a gene: 5. The CDR3 sequence is CASSQETGQGGYNEQFF. The CDR3, as DNA: TGCGCCAGCAGCCAAGAGACGGGACAGGGGGGATACAATGAGCAGTTCTTC.

V gene TRBV7-9 combines with J gene TRBJ2-7; no firm D call. Trimming took off 5 bases at V and 7 bases at J, with 12 bases between the two ends. The CDR3 spans 12 residues. CDR1 and CDR2 from the germline V gene are SEHNR and FQNEAQ (reference sequence). The CDR3: CASSPIVNEQYF. The CDR3 DNA reads as TGTGCCAGCAGCCCTATAGTGAATGAGCAGTACTTC.

V gene TRBV14 combines with J gene TRBJ1-2, with TRBD1 as a possible D gene (6 bases). V lost 2 bases to trimming and J lost 7 bases, with 20 bases between them. The CDR3 sequence is 16 residues long. Germline CDR1 and CDR2: SGHDN and FVKESK. This CDR3 reads CASSQRILGGSVGYTF. CDR3 nucleotide sequence: TGTGCCAGCAGCCAACGAATCTTAGGGGGAAGTGTTGGCTACACCTTC. The variable domain in full, with the rest retrieved from reference TRBV14 and TRBJ1-2, is EAGVTQFPSHSVIEKGQTVTLRCDPISGHDNLYWYRRVMGKEIKFLLHFVKESKQDESGMPNNRFLAERTGGTYSTLKVQPAELEDSGVYFCASSQRILGGSVGYTFGSGTRLTVV.

This clone has only a few counts. The DNA for the CDR3 is TGTGCCAGCAGCCCCCCCGGGACAGGGGTTGAGACCCAGTACTTC. Translating it yields CASSPPGTGVETQYF. The chain carries TRBV7-6 and TRBJ2-5, with 10 nucleotides matching TRBD1. CDR3 size: 15 residues. The germline gives CDR1 SGHVS, CDR2 FNYEAQ. The trim removed 5 bases at V and 5 bases at J, leaving 8 bases unmatched.

The gene calls are TRBV7-2 and TRBJ2-7; TRBD1 is a possible D gene (6 bases). CDR3 length: 14 amino acids. The ends were cut back, 8 bases at V and 2 bases at J, with 16 bases in the middle. Germline CDR1 is SGHTA and CDR2 is FQGNSA. CDR3 DNA: TGTGCCAGCCGACAGGACGTGAGCACCTACGAGCAGTACTTC. It encodes CASRQDVSTYEQYF. Looking up the rest from reference TRBV7-2 and TRBJ2-7 gives the full variable domain: GAGVSQSPSNKVTEKGKDVELRCDPISGHTALYWYRQSLGQGLEFLIYFQGNSAPDKSGLPSDRFSAERTGGSVSTLTIQRTQQEDSAVYLCASRQDVSTYEQYFGPGTRLTVT.

The gene calls are TRBV27 and TRBJ1-5; no reliable D call. V dropped 0 bases and J dropped 2 bases, with 8 bases sitting between them. This CDR3 comprises 15 residues. Germline CDR1 MNHEY, CDR2 SMNVEV (reference sequence). For the CDR3, the DNA is TGTGCCAGCAGTTTATCCCCAGGTCGCAATCAGCCCCAGCATTTT. It yields the protein CASSLSPGRNQPQHF.

This sequence joins TRBV19 and TRBJ2-1; tentatively, D is TRBD1 (5 bases). The CDR3 totals 13 residues. Looked up from germline, CDR1 is LNHDA and CDR2 is SQIVND (reference sequence). The germline V and J ends were trimmed by 3 bases and 6 bases, with 9 bases remaining between them. The CDR3 region has the DNA TGTGCCAGTAGTATGACAGCCTCCAATGAGCAGTTCTTC. Amino acids: CASSMTASNEQFF.

DNA for the CDR3: TGTGCCAGCAGCGTACAGGCGGGGGGAGTTCATGGCTACACCTTC. Translated: CASSVQAGGVHGYTF. The chain has TRBV7-2 and TRBJ1-2; a weak D match, TRBD1 (5 bases). This CDR3 comprises 15 residues. The germline V gene encodes CDR1 SGHTA and CDR2 FQGNSA. Trimming took off 5 bases at V and 6 bases at J, with 19 bases between the two ends.

The chain combines TRBV9 with TRBJ1-1; no clear D gene. The CDR3 covers 15 residues. Germline V gives CDR1 SGDLS, CDR2 YYNGEE. The germline V and J ends were trimmed by 0 bases and 4 bases, with 13 bases remaining between them. CDR3 in amino acids: CASSVGAEGGTEAFF. As DNA, the CDR3 is TGTGCCAGCAGCGTAGGGGCCGAGGGCGGCACTGAAGCTTTCTTT. The full variable domain, rest sourced from reference TRBV9 and TRBJ1-1, is DSGVTQTPKHLITATGQRVTLRCSPRSGDLSVYWYQQSLDQGLQFLIQYYNGEERAKGNILERFSAQQFPDLHSELNLSSLELGDSALYFCASSVGAEGGTEAFFGQGTRLTVV.

This clone has just one count. The V call is TRBV4-3, the J call TRBJ1-6; D is perhaps TRBD1 (6 bases). Germline lookup yields CDR1 LGHNA and CDR2 YSLEER. This CDR3 has 16 amino acids. Deletions cut 4 bases from V and 5 bases from J, with 15 bases between. The CDR3, as DNA: TGCGCCAGCAGCCTCCAATCGGACAGCCATAATTCACCCCTCCACTTT. Residues: CASSLQSDSHNSPLHF.

The V call is TRBV13, the J call TRBJ2-1, with 10 bases aligning to TRBD2. Germline V lookup: CDR1 PRHDT, CDR2 FYEKMQ (reference sequence). This CDR3 has 15 residues. The ends lost 3 bases at V and 6 bases at J; junction bases unmatched: 5. The CDR3 coding sequence is TGTGCCAGCAGCTTCTTGACTAGCGGGCGCAATGAGCAGTTCTTC. Its translation is CASSFLTSGRNEQFF.

This chain connects TRBV3-1 (or the pseudogene TRBV3-2) to TRBJ2-1; TRBD2 matches at 7 bases. Losses at the gene ends were 4 bases for V and 6 bases for J; bases not matched to a gene: 6. This CDR3 spans 14 amino acids. Germline lookup yields CDR1 LGHDT and CDR2 YNNKEL (reference sequence). CDR3 amino acids: CASSRKGGGNEQFF. The CDR3 bases are TGTGCCAGCAGCCGGAAAGGCGGGGGCAATGAGCAGTTCTTC.

The V and J genes are TRBV30 and TRBJ1-3, with D perhaps TRBD1 (5 bases). With 5 bases removed from V and 0 bases from J, the gap between germline ends came to 14 bases. CDR1 GTSNPN and CDR2 SVGIG come from the germline V gene (reference sequence). The CDR3 length is 15 residues. This CDR3 reads CAWASGGSSGNTIYF. The CDR3 bases are TGTGCCTGGGCGAGCGGGGGAAGCTCTGGAAACACCATATATTTT.

In this sample, this clone turned up a few times. This chain connects TRBV12-3 or TRBV12-4 to TRBJ1-2; D gene ambiguous. V was shortened by 0 bases and J by 8 bases, with 10 bases between the two germline ends. The CDR3 has 13 residues. This CDR3 is CASSLAGQAGYTF. The CDR3 DNA reads TGTGCCAGCAGTTTAGCGGGCCAGGCAGGCTACACCTTC.

The chain links TRBV11-2 to TRBJ2-2; 7 positions match TRBD2. Germline lookup yields CDR1 SGHAT and CDR2 FQNNGV. The CDR3 runs 16 residues. Germline trimming cut 0 bases from V and 2 bases from J; bases unmatched to any gene: 3. The CDR3: CASSLDPSGNTGELFF. CDR3 coding DNA: TGTGCCAGCAGCTTAGATCCTAGCGGTAACACCGGGGAGCTGTTTTTT.

The chain links TRBV19 to TRBJ1-6; no reliable D call. The CDR3 totals 15 residues. CDR1 is LNHDA, CDR2 SQIVND, per germline (reference sequence). V lost 1 base to trimming and J lost 10 bases, with 14 bases between them. CDR3 sequence (DNA): TGTGCCAGTAGTATAGTCACAGCAGCTTACTCACCCCTCCACTTT. Its translation: CASSIVTAAYSPLHF.

V and J are TRBV4-1 and TRBJ1-5; D possibly corresponds to TRBD1 (5 bases). Trimming removed 0 bases at V and 5 bases at J, with 11 bases between. This CDR3 comprises 15 residues. Germline V gives CDR1 MGHRA, CDR2 YSYEKL. The chain's CDR3 is CASSQDRDDYQPQHF. DNA of the CDR3: TGCGCCAGCAGCCAAGACAGGGATGACTATCAGCCCCAGCATTTT.

In regard to this clone: The identical CDR3 is also encoded by other nucleotide sequences in the sample. The chain has TRBV7-2 and TRBJ2-7; TRBD2 aligns across 10 bases. From germline, CDR1 is SGHTA and CDR2 FQGNSA. V shed 0 bases and J 0 bases; nucleotides not matched to a gene: 8. The CDR3 runs to 18 residues. CDR3 in DNA: TGTGCCAGCAGCTTAGCCCCCTCGACTAGCGGGCTCTCCTACGAGCAGTACTTC. This codes for CASSLAPSTSGLSYEQYF.